This TCR beta chain was documented in a study of blood T cell repertoires in COVID-19. Study-level background: The United States, Italy and Spain were the sources of the acute and convalescent COVID-19 samples. PBMCs, B-cell-depleted T cells, or T cells provided the cDNA or gDNA that made up the material.

This clone was seen only once. Produced via immunoSEQ multiplex PCR; TCRdb's table is partial and in-frame only. This table has about 180,000 clones, 80% to 90% appearing once. The V end lost 1 base, the J end lost 2 bases, and 2 bases lay between the germline ends. Germline CDR1 and CDR2: MGHDK and SYGVNS. The CDR3 covers 13 residues. Sequenced material: peripheral blood. The chain joins TRBV25-1 to TRBJ2-2, with D unresolved. The receptor's source is a man aged 50 or older with active or convalescent COVID-19. This CDR3 reads CASSESNTGELFF. CDR3 DNA sequence: TGTGCCAGCAGTGAATCAAACACCGGGGAGCTGTTTTTT.